The next 15 T cell receptor beta chains were all read from a single sample in a study of blood T cell repertoires in COVID-19. Libraries were prepared by immunoSEQ multiplex PCR; TCRdb keeps only in-frame clonotypes and omits some of them. The sample yields about 280,000 clones, approximately 86% seen once. The sequenced sample consisted of peripheral blood. These receptors were collected from a woman in her sixties or seventies with COVID-19, enrolled during active disease.

The chain joins TRBV5-1 to TRBJ2-7; maybe TRBD1 (5 bases). The V gene's germline CDR1 is SGHRS and CDR2 YFSETQ. This CDR3 spans 15 amino acids. The V gene lost 4 bases and the J gene lost 0 bases, with 14 bases spanning the gap. CDR3 nucleotide sequence: TGCGCCAGCAGCCCAACCCAGGGTTACTCCTACGAGCAGTACTTC. Protein product: CASSPTQGYSYEQYF.

The chain recombines TRBV7-9 with TRBJ2-3; 13 nucleotides align to TRBD2. The CDR3 runs to 17 residues. Germline V gene sequence: CDR1 SEHNR, CDR2 FQNEAQ (reference sequence). Trimming cost V 5 bases and J 2 bases; bases outside gene matches: 7. DNA of the CDR3: TGTGCCAGCAGCATCACTAGCGGGGGGGCCTCCACAGATACGCAGTATTTT. Protein product: CASSITSGGASTDTQYF.

The chain links TRBV3-1 (or the pseudogene TRBV3-2) to TRBJ2-1, with 9 nucleotides matching TRBD2. The V gene's germline CDR1 is LGHDT and CDR2 YNNKEL (reference sequence). Trimming at V came to 4 bases and at J to 1 base, leaving 2 bases not matched to a gene. The CDR3 spans 15 residues. CDR3 nucleotides: TGTGCCAGCAGCCCCCTAGCGGGGTCCTACAATGAGCAGTTCTTC. This sequence encodes CASSPLAGSYNEQFF.

The CDR3 coding sequence is TGTGCCAGCAGTGAAGCCGGGGATCCGAACACTGAAGCTTTCTTT. As protein: CASSEAGDPNTEAFF. This chain uses TRBV9 with TRBJ1-1, with unresolved D. Germline CDR1 and CDR2: SGDLS and YYNGEE. This CDR3 contains 15 residues. Trimming took 5 bases from V and 1 from J, leaving 15 bases between them.

This sequence joins TRBV5-6 and TRBJ2-1, with TRBD2 identical over 7 bases. Per the germline V gene, CDR1 is SGHDT and CDR2 is YYEEEE. The CDR3 consists of 16 residues. V lost 0 bases and J lost 0; bases outside the gene matches: 3. This chain's CDR3 is CASSLEPSGSYNEQFF. The CDR3 DNA reads as TGTGCCAGCAGCTTGGAGCCTAGCGGCTCCTACAATGAGCAGTTCTTC.

This chain links TRBV23-1 with TRBJ2-5, with TRBD2 as a possible D gene (6 bases). TRBV23-1 is an ORF for which the function is uncertain. The CDR3 runs 15 residues. V lost 5 bases and J lost 5, with 18 bases in between. This CDR3 reads CASSYRGMDGETQYF. DNA of the CDR3: TGCGCCAGCAGTTATCGGGGGATGGATGGGGAGACCCAGTACTTC.

The chain couples TRBV5-1 to TRBJ1-1, with D perhaps TRBD1 (6 bases). CDR1 and CDR2 (germline): SGHRS, YFSETQ. The length of the CDR3 is 16 residues. With 1 base removed from V and 4 bases from J, the gap between germline ends came to 17 bases. The CDR3 protein is CASSLSQGDRGTEAFF. CDR3 nucleotides: TGCGCCAGCAGCTTGTCACAGGGAGATAGGGGCACTGAAGCTTTCTTT.

The rearrangement links TRBV18 to TRBJ1-2; possible D gene TRBD1, 6 bases. Trimming stripped 5 bases from V and 4 bases from J, with 14 bases between. Germline CDR1 KGHSH, CDR2 LQKENI. The CDR3 is 14 amino acids. The CDR3 sequence: CASSTTDSFYGYTF. The CDR3 DNA follows: TGTGCCAGCTCAACTACGGACAGTTTCTATGGCTACACCTTC.

The J gene is TRBJ2-1, the V gene TRBV24-1, with TRBD1 matching over 9 bases. The CDR3 covers 13 residues. The junction had 9 bases not matched to a gene; V was cut back by 4 bases and J by 15 bases. Germline-derived CDR1 and CDR2 are KGHDR and SFDVKD. This CDR3 reads CATSESGTGSRFF. CDR3 nucleotides: TGTGCCACCAGTGAATCCGGGACAGGGAGTAGGTTCTTC.

The CDR3 loop reads CASSWRVTKNTEAFF. The CDR3 bases are TGTGCCAGCAGTTGGAGGGTCACCAAGAACACTGAAGCTTTCTTT. This sequence joins TRBV28 and TRBJ1-1; D remains ambiguous. V was trimmed by 4 bases and J by 1 base, leaving 13 bases between them. The CDR3 totals 15 residues. Germline lookup yields CDR1 MDHEN and CDR2 SYDVKM.

The gene calls are TRBV24-1 and TRBJ1-5; 10 positions match TRBD1. CDR1 and CDR2 (germline): KGHDR, SFDVKD. The ends lost 9 bases at V and 1 base at J; junction bases unmatched: 2. There are 14 residues in the CDR3. The DNA of the CDR3 is TGTGCCACCGCGGGACAGGGGAGCAATCAGCCCCAGCATTTT. Protein: CATAGQGSNQPQHF.

This clone showed up just once. The V and J genes are TRBV4-3 and TRBJ1-2; tentatively, D is TRBD1 (6 bases). The CDR3 contains 14 residues. The germline gives CDR1 LGHNA, CDR2 YSLEER. Trimming cost V 0 bases and J 5 bases, with 10 bases left between them. DNA of the CDR3: TGCGCCAGCAGCCAAGAACCACAGGGATATGGCTACACCTTC. It yields the protein CASSQEPQGYGYTF.

J is TRBJ2-7 and V is TRBV9, with D maybe TRBD2 (6 bases). Germline V lookup: CDR1 SGDLS, CDR2 YYNGEE. V was trimmed by 0 bases and J by 3 bases, leaving 13 bases between them. The CDR3 extends over 15 amino acids. The CDR3 DNA sequence: TGTGCCAGCAGCGTAGCGATAGGGACTGGCTACGAGCAGTACTTC. Translation gives CASSVAIGTGYEQYF.

CDR3 sequence reads: CAWTPRAGDNYGYTF. For the CDR3, the DNA is TGTGCCTGGACGCCCAGGGCAGGGGATAACTATGGCTACACCTTC. J is TRBJ1-2 and V is TRBV30; tentatively, D is TRBD1 (6 bases). V dropped 4 bases and J dropped 1 base, with 16 bases sitting between them. The CDR3 totals 15 residues. CDR1 and CDR2 from the germline V gene are GTSNPN and SVGIG (reference sequence).

The rearrangement joins TRBV7-9 to TRBJ1-2; D remains ambiguous. Trimming cost V 0 bases and J 3 bases, with 11 bases left between them. From germline, CDR1 is SEHNR and CDR2 FQNEAQ (reference sequence). The CDR3 consists of 15 residues. CDR3 bases: TGTGCCAGCAGCTTAGCGCGAATTCCCCACTATGGCTACACCTTC. This gives the protein CASSLARIPHYGYTF. Complete variable domain (other parts from reference TRBV7-9 and TRBJ1-2): DTGVSQNPRHKITKRGQNVTFRCDPISEHNRLYWYRQTLGQGPEFLTYFQNEAQLEKSRLLSDRFSAERPKGSFSTLEIQRTEQGDSAMYLCASSLARIPHYGYTFGSGTRLTVV.